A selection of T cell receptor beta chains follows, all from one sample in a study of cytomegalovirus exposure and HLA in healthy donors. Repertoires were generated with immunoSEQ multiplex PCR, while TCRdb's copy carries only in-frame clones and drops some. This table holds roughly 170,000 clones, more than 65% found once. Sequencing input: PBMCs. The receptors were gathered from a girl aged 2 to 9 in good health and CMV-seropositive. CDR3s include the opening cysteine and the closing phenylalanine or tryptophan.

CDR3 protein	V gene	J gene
CASSSEILAVEQYF	TRBV5-6	TRBJ2-7
CSISWTGLTGELFF	TRBV29-1	TRBJ2-2
CASSWGQGAYGYTF	TRBV7-2	TRBJ1-2
CASSQRDRGSTDTQYF	TRBV4-1	TRBJ2-3
CAWTGFGGYTF	TRBV30	TRBJ1-2
CASSGDRNYGYTF	TRBV6-5	TRBJ1-2
CASSLSPFPGGDTEAFF	TRBV27	TRBJ1-1
CASSFSQGNEKLFF	TRBV5-1	TRBJ1-4
CAIRPDRVDTGELFF	TRBV10-3	TRBJ2-2
CASSRQGLGTEAFF	TRBV19	TRBJ1-1
CASSVGGPEPYEQYF	TRBV5-1	TRBJ2-7